This T cell receptor beta chain appears in the sequencing data of a study of CD8+CD57+ T cells in acquired aplastic anemia. Across the whole study: Sorted CD4+ and CD8+ cells gave a mean 3.2 ug DNA, range roughly 0.18 to 30 ug. Study observations and caveats: Approximately 30 CD8+ CDR3 sequences were shared between patients and controls. With respect to CD8+ Simpson's diversity, patients and controls did not differ significantly.

This clonotype was observed many times. Its antigen is still unknown. TCR beta VDJ combinations and CDR3 sequences were profiled from genomic DNA. One entry per CDR3 protein, called by TCRdb with MiXCR from the reads. This table has tens of thousands of distinct CDR3 sequences, under 50% appearing once. The CDR3 length is 17 residues. V lost 1 base to trimming and J lost 0 bases; unmatched junction nucleotides: 2. CDR1 and CDR2 from the germline V gene are SGHTA and FQGNSA. V gene TRBV7-2 combines with J gene TRBJ2-6; 8 nucleotides match TRBD1. Sequenced: sorted CD4+, CD8+, or CD8+CD57+ T cells (not recorded which) from PBMCs. This TCR derives from a human donor in good health, serving as a control. The CDR3: CASSLGTGTSGANVLTF. In DNA, the CDR3 is TGTGCCAGCAGCTTAGGGACAGGGACCTCTGGGGCCAACGTCCTGACTTTC.